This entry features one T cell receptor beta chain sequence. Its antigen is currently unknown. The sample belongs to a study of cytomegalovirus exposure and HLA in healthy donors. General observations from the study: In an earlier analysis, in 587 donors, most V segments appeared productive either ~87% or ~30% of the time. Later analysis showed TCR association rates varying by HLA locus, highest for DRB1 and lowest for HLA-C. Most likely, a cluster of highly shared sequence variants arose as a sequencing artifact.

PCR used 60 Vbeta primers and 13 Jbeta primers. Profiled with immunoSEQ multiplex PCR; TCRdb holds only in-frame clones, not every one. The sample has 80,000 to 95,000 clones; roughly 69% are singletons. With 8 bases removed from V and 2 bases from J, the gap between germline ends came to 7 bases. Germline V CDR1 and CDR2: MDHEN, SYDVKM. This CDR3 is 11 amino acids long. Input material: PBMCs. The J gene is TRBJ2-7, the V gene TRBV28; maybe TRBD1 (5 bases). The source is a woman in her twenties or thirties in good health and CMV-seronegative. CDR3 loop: CASQGPYEQYF. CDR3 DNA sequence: TGTGCCAGCCAGGGTCCCTACGAGCAGTACTTC.